The entry below describes one T cell receptor beta chain. Its antigen is not known. The data originate from a study of PD-1 blockade in mismatch repair-deficient tumors. Looking at the study overall: Patients had about 13 mismatch repair-deficient cancer types and were previously treated and progressing.

CDR1 is MNHEY, CDR2 SVGAGI, per germline. There are 15 residues in the CDR3. The germline V and J ends were trimmed by 7 bases and 7 bases, with 20 bases remaining between them. Whole-study results and caveats: After pembrolizumab, tumor-resident clones rose rapidly, then generally contracted before radiologic responses.

Every patient had mismatch repair deficiency by PCR or immunohistochemistry. Assay: immunoSEQ multiplex PCR; the TCRdb copy retains only in-frame clones and omits some. The sample shows some 130,000 clones, 88% of them seen only once. The J gene is TRBJ2-1, the V gene TRBV6-5; D call uncertain. The sequence came from an adult with mismatch repair-deficient cancer. The specimen comprised peripheral blood, sampled approximately 69 weeks after starting pembrolizumab. CDR3 coding DNA: TGTGCCAGCAACCCTATTCGTTTATTACGGAATGAGCAGTTCTTC. The encoded protein is CASNPIRLLRNEQFF.